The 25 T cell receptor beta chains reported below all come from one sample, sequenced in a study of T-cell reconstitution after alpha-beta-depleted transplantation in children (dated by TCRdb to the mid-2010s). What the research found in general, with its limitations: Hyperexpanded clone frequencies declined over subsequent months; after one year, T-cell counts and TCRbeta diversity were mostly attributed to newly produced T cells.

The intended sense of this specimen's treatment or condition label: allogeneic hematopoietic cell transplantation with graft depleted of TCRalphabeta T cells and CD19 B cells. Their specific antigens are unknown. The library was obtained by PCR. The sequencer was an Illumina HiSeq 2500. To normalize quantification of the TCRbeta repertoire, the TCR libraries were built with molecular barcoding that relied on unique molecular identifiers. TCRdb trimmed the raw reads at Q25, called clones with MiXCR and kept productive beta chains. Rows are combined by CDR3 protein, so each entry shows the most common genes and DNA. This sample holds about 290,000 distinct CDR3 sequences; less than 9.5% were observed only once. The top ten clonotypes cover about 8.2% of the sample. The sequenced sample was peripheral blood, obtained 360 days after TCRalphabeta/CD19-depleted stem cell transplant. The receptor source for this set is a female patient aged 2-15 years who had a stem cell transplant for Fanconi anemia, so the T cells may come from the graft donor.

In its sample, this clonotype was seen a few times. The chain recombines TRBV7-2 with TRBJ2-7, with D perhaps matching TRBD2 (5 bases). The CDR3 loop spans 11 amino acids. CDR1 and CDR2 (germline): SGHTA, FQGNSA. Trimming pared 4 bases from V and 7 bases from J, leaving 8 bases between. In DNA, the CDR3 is TGTGCCAGCAGCTCCCCGGGGGAGCAGTACGTC. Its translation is CASSSPGEQYV.

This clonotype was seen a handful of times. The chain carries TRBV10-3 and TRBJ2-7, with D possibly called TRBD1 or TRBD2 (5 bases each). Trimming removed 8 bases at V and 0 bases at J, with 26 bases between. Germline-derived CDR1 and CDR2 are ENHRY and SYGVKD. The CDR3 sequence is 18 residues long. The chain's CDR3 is CAIGVGGDSLRRSYEQYF. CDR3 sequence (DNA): TGTGCCATCGGGGTTGGGGGAGATTCCCTCCGCCGCTCCTACGAGCAGTACTTC.

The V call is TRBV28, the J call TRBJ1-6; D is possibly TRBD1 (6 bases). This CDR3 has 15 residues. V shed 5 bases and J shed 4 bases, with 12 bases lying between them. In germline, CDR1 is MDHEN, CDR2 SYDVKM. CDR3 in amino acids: CASSGQPVYNSPLHF. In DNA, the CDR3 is TGTGCCAGCAGTGGACAGCCCGTTTATAATTCACCCCTCCACTTT.

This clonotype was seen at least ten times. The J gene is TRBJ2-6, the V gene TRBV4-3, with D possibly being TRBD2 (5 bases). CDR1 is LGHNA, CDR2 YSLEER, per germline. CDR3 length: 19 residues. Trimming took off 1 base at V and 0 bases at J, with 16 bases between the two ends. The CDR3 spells CASSQVWASYPSGANVLTF. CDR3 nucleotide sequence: TGCGCCAGCAGCCAAGTTTGGGCTAGCTACCCCTCTGGGGCCAACGTCCTGACTTTC.

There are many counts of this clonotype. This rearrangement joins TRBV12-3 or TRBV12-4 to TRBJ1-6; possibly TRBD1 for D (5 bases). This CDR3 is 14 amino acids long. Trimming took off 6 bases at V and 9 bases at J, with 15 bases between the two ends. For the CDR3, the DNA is TGTGCCAGCAGCCAAGGGGCTGAGGCTTCACCCCTCCACTTT. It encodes CASSQGAEASPLHF.

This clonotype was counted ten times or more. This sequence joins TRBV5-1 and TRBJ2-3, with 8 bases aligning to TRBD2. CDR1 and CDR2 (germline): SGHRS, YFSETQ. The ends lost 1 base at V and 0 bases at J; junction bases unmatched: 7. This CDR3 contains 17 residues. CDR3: CASSLMTSETSTDTQYF. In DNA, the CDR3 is TGCGCCAGCAGCTTGATGACTAGCGAGACTAGCACAGATACGCAGTATTTT.

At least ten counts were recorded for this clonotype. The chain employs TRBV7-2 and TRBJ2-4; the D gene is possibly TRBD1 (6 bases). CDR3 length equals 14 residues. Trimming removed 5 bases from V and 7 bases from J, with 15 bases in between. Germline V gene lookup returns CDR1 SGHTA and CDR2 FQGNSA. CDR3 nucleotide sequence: TGTGCCAGCAGCCAGGGGACCGCCACCAACATTCAGTACTTC. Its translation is CASSQGTATNIQYF.

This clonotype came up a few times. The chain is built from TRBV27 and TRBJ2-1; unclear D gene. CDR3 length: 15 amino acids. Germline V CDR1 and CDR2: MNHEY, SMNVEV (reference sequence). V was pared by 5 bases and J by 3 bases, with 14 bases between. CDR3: CASSIGPRFYNEQFF. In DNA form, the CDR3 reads TGTGCCAGCAGTATCGGCCCGAGGTTCTACAATGAGCAGTTCTTC.

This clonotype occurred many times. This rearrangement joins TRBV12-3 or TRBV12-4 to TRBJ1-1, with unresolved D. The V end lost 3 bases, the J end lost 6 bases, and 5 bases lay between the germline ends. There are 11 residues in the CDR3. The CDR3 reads CASSFPPEAFF. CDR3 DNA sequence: TGTGCCAGCAGTTTCCCCCCTGAAGCTTTCTTT.

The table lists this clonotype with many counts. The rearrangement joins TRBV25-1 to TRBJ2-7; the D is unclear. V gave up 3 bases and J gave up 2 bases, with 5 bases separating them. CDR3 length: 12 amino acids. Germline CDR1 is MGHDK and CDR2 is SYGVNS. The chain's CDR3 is CASSDRTYEQYF. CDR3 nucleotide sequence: TGTGCCAGCAGTGATAGAACCTACGAGCAGTACTTC.

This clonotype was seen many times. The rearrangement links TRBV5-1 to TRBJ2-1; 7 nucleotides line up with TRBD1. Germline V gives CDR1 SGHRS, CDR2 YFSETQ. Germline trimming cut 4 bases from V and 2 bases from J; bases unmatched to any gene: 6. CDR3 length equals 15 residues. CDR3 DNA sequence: TGCGCCAGCAGCCGGGGACAGCCGACCTACAATGAGCAGTTCTTC. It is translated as CASSRGQPTYNEQFF.

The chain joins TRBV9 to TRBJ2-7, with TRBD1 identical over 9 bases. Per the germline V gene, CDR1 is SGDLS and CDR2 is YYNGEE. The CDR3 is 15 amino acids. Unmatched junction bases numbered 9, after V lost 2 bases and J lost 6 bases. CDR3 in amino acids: CASSVSGTGFVEQYF. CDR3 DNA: TGTGCCAGCAGCGTCTCCGGGACAGGGTTTGTCGAGCAGTACTTC.

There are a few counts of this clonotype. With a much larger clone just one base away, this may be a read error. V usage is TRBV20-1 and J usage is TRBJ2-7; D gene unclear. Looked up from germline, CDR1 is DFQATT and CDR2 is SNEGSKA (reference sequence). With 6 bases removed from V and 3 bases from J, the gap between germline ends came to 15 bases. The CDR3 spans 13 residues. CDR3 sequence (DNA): TGCAGTGCGGCAGAACTAACAGACTACGAGCAGTACTTC. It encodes CSAAELTDYEQYF.

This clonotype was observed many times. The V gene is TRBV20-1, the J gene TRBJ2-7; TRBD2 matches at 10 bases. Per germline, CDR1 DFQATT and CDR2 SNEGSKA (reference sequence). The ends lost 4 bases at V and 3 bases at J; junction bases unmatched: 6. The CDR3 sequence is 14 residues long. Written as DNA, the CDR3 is TGCAGTGCTACCTGGACTAGCGGAGTCTACGAGCAGTACTTC. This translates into CSATWTSGVYEQYF.

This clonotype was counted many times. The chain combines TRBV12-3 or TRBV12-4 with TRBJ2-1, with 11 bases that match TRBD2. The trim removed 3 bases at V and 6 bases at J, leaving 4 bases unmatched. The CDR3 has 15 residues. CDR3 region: CASSFLLAGGNEQFF. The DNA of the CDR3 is TGTGCCAGCAGTTTTTTGCTAGCGGGGGGCAATGAGCAGTTCTTC.

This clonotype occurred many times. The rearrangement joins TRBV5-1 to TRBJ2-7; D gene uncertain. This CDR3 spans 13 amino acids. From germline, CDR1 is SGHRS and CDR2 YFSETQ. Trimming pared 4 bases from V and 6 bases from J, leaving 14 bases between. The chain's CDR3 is CASSAESTFEQYF. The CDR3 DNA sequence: TGCGCCAGCAGCGCCGAATCGACGTTCGAGCAGTACTTC.

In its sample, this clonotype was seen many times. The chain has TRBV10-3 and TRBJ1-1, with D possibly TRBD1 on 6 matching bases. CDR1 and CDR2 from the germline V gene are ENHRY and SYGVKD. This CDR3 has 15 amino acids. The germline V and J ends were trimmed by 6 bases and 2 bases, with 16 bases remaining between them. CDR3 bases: TGTGCCATCAGGGGTCTACAGGGAAGTAACACTGAAGCTTTCTTT. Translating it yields CAIRGLQGSNTEAFF.

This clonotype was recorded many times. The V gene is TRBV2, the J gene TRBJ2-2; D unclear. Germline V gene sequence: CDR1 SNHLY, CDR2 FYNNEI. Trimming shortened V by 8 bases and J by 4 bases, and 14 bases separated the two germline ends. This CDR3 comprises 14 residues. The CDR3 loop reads CASGSVAGTGELFF. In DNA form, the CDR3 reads TGTGCCAGCGGTAGTGTTGCCGGCACCGGGGAGCTGTTTTTT. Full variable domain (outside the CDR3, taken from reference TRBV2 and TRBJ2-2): EPEVTQTPSHQVTQMGQEVILRCVPISNHLYFYWYRQILGQKVEFLVSFYNNEISEKSEIFDDQFSVERPDGSNFTLKIRSTKLEDSAMYFCASGSVAGTGELFFGEGSRLTVL.

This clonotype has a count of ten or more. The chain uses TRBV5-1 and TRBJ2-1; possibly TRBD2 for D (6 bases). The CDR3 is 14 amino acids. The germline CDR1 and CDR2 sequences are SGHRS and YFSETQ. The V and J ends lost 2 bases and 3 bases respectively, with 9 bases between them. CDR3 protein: CASSFRGLYNEQFF. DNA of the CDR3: TGCGCCAGCAGCTTTCGGGGACTCTACAATGAGCAGTTCTTC.

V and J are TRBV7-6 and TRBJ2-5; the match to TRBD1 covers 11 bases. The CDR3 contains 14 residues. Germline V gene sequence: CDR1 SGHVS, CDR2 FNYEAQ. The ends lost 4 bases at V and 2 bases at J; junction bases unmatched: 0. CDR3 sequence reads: CASSWDRGQETQYF. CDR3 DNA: TGTGCCAGCAGCTGGGACAGGGGGCAAGAGACCCAGTACTTC.

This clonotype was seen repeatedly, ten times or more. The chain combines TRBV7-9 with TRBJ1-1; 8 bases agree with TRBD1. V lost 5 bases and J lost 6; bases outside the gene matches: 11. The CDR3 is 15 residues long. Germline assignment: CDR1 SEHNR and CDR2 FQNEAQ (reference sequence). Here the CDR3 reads CASSKWTGFAAEAFF. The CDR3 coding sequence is TGTGCCAGCAGCAAATGGACAGGGTTTGCAGCTGAAGCTTTCTTT.

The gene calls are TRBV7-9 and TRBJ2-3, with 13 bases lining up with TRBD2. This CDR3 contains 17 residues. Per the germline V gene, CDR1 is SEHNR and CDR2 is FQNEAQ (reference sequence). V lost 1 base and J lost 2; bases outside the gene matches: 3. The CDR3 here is CASSLGGLAGTTDTQYF. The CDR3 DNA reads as TGTGCCAGCAGCTTAGGGGGACTAGCGGGGACCACAGATACGCAGTATTTT.

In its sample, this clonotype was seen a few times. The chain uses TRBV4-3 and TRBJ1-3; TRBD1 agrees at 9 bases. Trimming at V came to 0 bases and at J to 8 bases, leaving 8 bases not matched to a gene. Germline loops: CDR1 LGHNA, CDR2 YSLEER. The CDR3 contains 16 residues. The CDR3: CASSQERHRGLHTIYF. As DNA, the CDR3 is TGCGCCAGCAGCCAAGAACGGCACAGGGGGCTACACACCATATATTTT.

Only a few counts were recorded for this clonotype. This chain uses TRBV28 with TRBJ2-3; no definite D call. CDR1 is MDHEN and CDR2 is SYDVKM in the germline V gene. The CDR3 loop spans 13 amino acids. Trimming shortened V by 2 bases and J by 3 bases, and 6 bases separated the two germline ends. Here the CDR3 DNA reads TGTGCCAGCAGTTTAGAACCGACAGATACGCAGTATTTT. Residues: CASSLEPTDTQYF. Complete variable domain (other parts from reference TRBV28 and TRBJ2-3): DVKVTQSSRYLVKRTGEKVFLECVQDMDHENMFWYRQDPGLGLRLIYFSYDVKMKEKGDIPEGYSVSREKKERFSLILESASTNQTSMYLCASSLEPTDTQYFGPGTRLTVL.

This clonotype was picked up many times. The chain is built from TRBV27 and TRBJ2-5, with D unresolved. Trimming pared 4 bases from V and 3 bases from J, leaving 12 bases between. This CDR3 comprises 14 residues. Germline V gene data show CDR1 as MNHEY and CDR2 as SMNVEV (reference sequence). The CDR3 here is CASSSANEEETQYF. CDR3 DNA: TGTGCCAGCAGTTCAGCTAATGAGGAAGAGACCCAGTACTTC.